This T cell receptor beta chain was obtained from a study of molecular identifiers for immune sequencing clone quantification. Looking at the study overall: Replicate RNA came from about 20,000 or 100,000 naive CD8 cells and was split five ways, and four parts were sequenced.

Study-level results: Effector cells kept over 98% of their molecules in clones above 20 RNA copies, while naive cells kept under 1% there. Clone sizes could be underestimated for highly expanded clones when identical TCR molecules share a barcode.

This clonotype was seen repeatedly, ten times or more. Antigen unknown. Trimming shortened V by 0 bases and J by 2 bases, and 12 bases separated the two germline ends. This CDR3 is built from 15 residues. The germline V gene has CDR1 DFQATT and CDR2 SNEGSKA (reference sequence). Methods described previously, with TCR primers listed, were used for bulk TCR libraries. TCRdb reprocessed the PCR reads with MiXCR, giving one entry per CDR3 protein. The sample lists about 640,000 distinct CDR3 sequences, about 20% occurring once. The specimen was naive CD8+ T cells from blood, with Jurkat cell RNA spiked in. Subset reported: FACS-sorted CD8+CD4-CCR7+CD45RA+ naive T cells. This clonotype originated in a human donor in good health. Some libraries in this study had Jurkat cell RNA spiked in. The chain has TRBV20-1 and TRBJ2-3; D is possibly TRBD2 (5 bases). In DNA, the CDR3 is TGCAGTGCTAGAGACCTCGGACTTTCCACAGATACGCAGTATTTT. The encoded protein is CSARDLGLSTDTQYF.